Following are 27 T cell receptor beta chains from one sample sequenced in a study of beta chain features in type 1 diabetes. Of the isolated RNA, all was reverse transcribed, and so the sequenced material was expressed TCRB transcripts. The repertoire was sequenced with immunoSEQ multiplex PCR; TCRdb's copy has only in-frame clones and lacks some. The sample lists roughly 130,000 clones, 16% seen once, with under 2.5% in the top ten. The antigens for these receptors are not known. Broader study findings: Type 1 diabetes patients had moderately but significantly shorter TCRB CDR3s in all four CD4+ subsets.

Material for sequencing was central memory CD4+ T cells from blood. The receptors come from a man aged 30-40 years with type 1 diabetes.

This clone was counted a few times. Additional DNA sequences in this sample encode the identical CDR3. V usage is TRBV18 and J usage is TRBJ2-7; perhaps D is TRBD1 or TRBD2 (5 bases each). CDR1 is KGHSH and CDR2 is LQKENI in the germline V gene. The V and J ends lost 4 bases and 3 bases respectively, with 7 bases between them. The CDR3 is 12 residues long. The CDR3 nucleotides are TGTGCCAGCTCACGGGACGGCTACGAGCAGTACTTC. This codes for CASSRDGYEQYF.

V is TRBV21-1 and J is TRBJ2-3; no check of the table's D call, TRBD1, against the DNA was made. TRBV21-1 is designated a pseudogene. This CDR3 is 15 amino acids long. CDR3 bases: TGTGCCAGCAGCAACGGGACAGGGGAGACAGATACGCAGTATTTT. Translated: CASSNGTGETDTQYF.

This clone came up a few times. Relative to the germline gene, one junction end is altered; a read error may explain this. In nucleotides, the CDR3 is TGCGCCAGCAGGTTGGACAGCTATGGCTACACCTTC. Translated: CASRLDSYGYTF. V gene TRBV5-1 combines with J gene TRBJ1-2, with TRBD1 as a possible D gene (6 bases). The CDR3 has 12 amino acids. Germline V gives CDR1 SGHRS, CDR2 YFSETQ.

This clone occurred a few times. CDR3 DNA: TGCAGCGTTCCTAGCGTGGCTAGCGGGGGGTCACAGTTCTTC. This gives the protein CSVPSVASGGSQFF. V usage is TRBV29-1 and J usage is TRBJ2-1, with 11 bases aligning to TRBD2. V was pared by 5 bases and J by 13 bases, with 13 bases of the junction left unmatched. The CDR3 has 14 amino acids. Germline CDR1 reads SQVTM; CDR2 reads ANQGSEA.

The chain combines TRBV5-1 with TRBJ2-7, with D perhaps TRBD1 (6 bases). Trimming removed 4 bases from V and 0 bases from J, with 14 bases in between. Germline CDR1 is SGHRS and CDR2 is YFSETQ. The CDR3 consists of 15 residues. CDR3 sequence (DNA): TGCGCCAGCAGCCCCAGGGGAGAGAGCTCCTACGAGCAGTACTTC. Residues: CASSPRGESSYEQYF.

In this sample, this clone turned up a few times. V gene TRBV4-3 combines with J gene TRBJ1-6; a weak D match, TRBD1 (5 bases). CDR3 length: 16 amino acids. V lost 0 bases and J lost 6, with 12 bases in between. Germline CDR1 is LGHNA and CDR2 is YSLEER. The CDR3 sequence is CASSQDRGSVNSPLHF. DNA of the CDR3: TGCGCCAGCAGCCAAGATCGGGGCAGCGTTAATTCACCCCTCCACTTT.

The chain recombines TRBV29-1 with TRBJ2-7, with 7 bases fitting TRBD1. The germline gives CDR1 SQVTM, CDR2 ANQGSEA. J was trimmed by 4 bases and V by 6 bases; bases with no gene match: 3. The CDR3 contains 11 residues. The CDR3 DNA is TGCAGCGTGGAGACAGGGTACGAGCAGTACTTC. It specifies CSVETGYEQYF.

This rearrangement joins TRBV7-2 to TRBJ2-3; 11 bases are shared with TRBD2. CDR3 length: 17 amino acids. V trimming: 5 bases; J trimming: 2 bases; junction bases outside the gene matches: 9. CDR1 SGHTA and CDR2 FQGNSA come from the germline V gene. The DNA of the CDR3 is TGTGCCAGCAGCAGAAGTACTAGCGGGGGCAACACAGATACGCAGTATTTT. This gives the protein CASSRSTSGGNTDTQYF.

This clone was seen a handful of times. The rearrangement joins TRBV30 to TRBJ1-4, with D unclear. The CDR3 is 11 residues long. Trimming took 8 bases from V and 8 from J, leaving 12 bases between them. Germline loops: CDR1 GTSNPN, CDR2 SVGIG (reference sequence). The CDR3 DNA reads TGTGCCCTACGGTTGAGAGAAAAACTGTTTTTT. This encodes CALRLREKLFF.

This clone has more than one count but fewer than ten. The genes are TRBV29-1 and TRBJ2-1; D is ambiguous. Germline CDR1 and CDR2: SQVTM and ANQGSEA. The CDR3 has 13 amino acids. Trimming pared 3 bases from V and 4 bases from J, leaving 10 bases between. The CDR3: CSVDTARYNEQFF. The DNA of the CDR3 is TGCAGCGTTGATACAGCCAGATACAATGAGCAGTTCTTC.

The genes are TRBV9 and TRBJ2-7; TRBD2 aligns across 9 bases. There are 14 residues in the CDR3. The ends lost 1 base at V and 6 bases at J; junction bases unmatched: 5. Germline V gene sequence: CDR1 SGDLS, CDR2 YYNGEE. CDR3 loop: CASSVTGTSPEQYF. The CDR3 DNA reads TGTGCCAGCAGCGTAACCGGGACTAGCCCCGAGCAGTACTTC. Looking up the rest from reference TRBV9 and TRBJ2-7 gives the full variable domain: DSGVTQTPKHLITATGQRVTLRCSPRSGDLSVYWYQQSLDQGLQFLIQYYNGEERAKGNILERFSAQQFPDLHSELNLSSLELGDSALYFCASSVTGTSPEQYFGPGTRLTVT.

This clone was recorded a few times. The V call is TRBV7-3, the J call TRBJ1-1; perhaps TRBD1 as D (5 bases). The CDR3 is 16 residues long. CDR1 SGHTA and CDR2 FQGTGA come from the germline V gene. V gave up 1 base and J gave up 2 bases, with 14 bases separating them. CDR3 residues: CASSLNSPGENTEAFF. The CDR3 coding sequence is TGTGCCAGCAGCTTAAACTCGCCGGGGGAAAACACTGAAGCTTTCTTT.

The chain links TRBV6-6 to TRBJ1-2; D may be TRBD1 (6 bases). The CDR3 is 14 residues long. Germline CDR1 reads MNHNY; CDR2 reads SVGAGI (reference sequence). V lost 4 bases and J 6 bases, leaving 15 bases between the germline ends. The CDR3 reads CASSSHRDLDGYTF. CDR3 nucleotide sequence: TGTGCCAGCAGTTCGCACAGGGACCTGGATGGCTACACCTTC.

The CDR3, as DNA: TGTGCCAGCAGCGCTTTAAGGAAAACAGGGGATGGCTACACCTTC. The encoded protein is CASSALRKTGDGYTF. The chain has TRBV9 and TRBJ1-2; 7 bases match TRBD1. The CDR3 covers 15 residues. Germline V lookup: CDR1 SGDLS, CDR2 YYNGEE. V trimming: 3 bases; J trimming: 6 bases; junction bases outside the gene matches: 11.

This clone showed up many times. J is TRBJ2-3 and V is TRBV7-9; TRBD1 aligns across 9 bases. The germline V gene encodes CDR1 SEHNR and CDR2 FQNEAQ (reference sequence). V lost 7 bases, J lost 1 base, and 6 bases stayed unmatched. This CDR3 has 15 amino acids. Here the CDR3 reads CASTTGGSGTDTQYF. CDR3 coding DNA: TGTGCCAGCACAACAGGGGGCTCGGGCACAGATACGCAGTATTTT. Drawing the rest from reference TRBV7-9 and TRBJ2-3, the complete variable domain is DTGVSQNPRHKITKRGQNVTFRCDPISEHNRLYWYRQTLGQGPEFLTYFQNEAQLEKSRLLSDRFSAERPKGSFSTLEIQRTEQGDSAMYLCASTTGGSGTDTQYFGPGTRLTVL.

This clone was seen many times. The J gene is TRBJ2-7, the V gene TRBV7-2, with D perhaps TRBD2 (5 bases). CDR1 is SGHTA, CDR2 FQGNSA, per germline. This CDR3 comprises 13 residues. V was shortened by 8 bases and J by 4 bases, with 15 bases between the two germline ends. CDR3 residues: CASGQRRIYEQYF. The CDR3 DNA is TGTGCCAGCGGGCAAAGGAGGATTTACGAGCAGTACTTC. The whole variable domain, remainder taken from reference TRBV7-2 and TRBJ2-7, is GAGVSQSPSNKVTEKGKDVELRCDPISGHTALYWYRQSLGQGLEFLIYFQGNSAPDKSGLPSDRFSAERTGGSVSTLTIQRTQQEDSAVYLCASGQRRIYEQYFGPGTRLTVT.

The CDR3 is CASSESGQKETQYF. CDR3 in DNA: TGTGCCAGCAGTGAGTCGGGGCAAAAAGAGACCCAGTACTTC. The chain employs TRBV6-1 and TRBJ2-5; possibly TRBD1 or TRBD2 for D (5 bases each). V shed 3 bases and J shed 3 bases, with 11 bases lying between them. CDR1 MNHNS and CDR2 SASEGT come from the germline V gene. The CDR3 spans 14 residues.

This clone was seen a handful of times. The chain links TRBV4-3 to TRBJ2-1, with D tentatively TRBD2 (5 bases). CDR3 length: 15 residues. V lost 2 bases, J lost 0 bases, and 8 bases lay in between. The germline gives CDR1 LGHNA, CDR2 YSLEER. The CDR3 sequence is CASSQSGGSYNEQFF. The CDR3 DNA follows: TGCGCCAGCAGCCAAAGTGGAGGCTCCTACAATGAGCAGTTCTTC.

This clone showed up many times. The chain joins TRBV5-4 to TRBJ1-1; D gene uncertain. The CDR3 sequence is 14 residues long. V lost 4 bases and J lost 7, with 17 bases in between. Germline V lookup: CDR1 SGHNT, CDR2 YYREEE (reference sequence). In nucleotides, the CDR3 is TGTGCCAGCAGCCCAGACACCGGGAGCGATGAAGCTTTCTTT. This gives the protein CASSPDTGSDEAFF.

This chain links TRBV9 with TRBJ1-6, with a weak D call TRBD1 (6 bases). This CDR3 region has 14 residues. Germline V gene lookup returns CDR1 SGDLS and CDR2 YYNGEE. Trimming shortened V by 5 bases and J by 10 bases, and 16 bases separated the two germline ends. The CDR3: CASSLREGESPLHF. CDR3 DNA: TGTGCCAGCAGTCTCAGGGAGGGGGAATCACCCCTCCACTTT.

As regards this clone: This same CDR3 is encoded by further DNA sequences in the sample. The chain joins TRBV7-2 to TRBJ2-2; D remains unclear. The V end was cut by 6 bases, the J end by 4 bases, with 3 bases between. This CDR3 region has 11 residues. Germline CDR1 SGHTA, CDR2 FQGNSA. CDR3 in DNA: TGTGCCAGCAGGCTCACCGGGGAGCTGTTTTTT. This encodes CASRLTGELFF.

This clone was seen only a few times. The chain has TRBV29-1 and TRBJ2-5, with 12 bases identical to TRBD2. The trim removed 7 bases at V and 5 bases at J, leaving 11 bases unmatched. This CDR3 spans 15 amino acids. The germline gives CDR1 SQVTM, CDR2 ANQGSEA. CDR3 region: CSENFLAGGPETQYF. The CDR3 region has the DNA TGCAGCGAGAACTTCCTAGCGGGGGGGCCTGAGACCCAGTACTTC. The full variable domain, completed using reference TRBV29-1 and TRBJ2-5, is SAVISQKPSRDICQRGTSLTIQCQVDSQVTMMFWYRQQPGQSLTLIATANQGSEATYESGFVIDKFPISRPNLTFSTLTVSNMSPEDSSIYLCSENFLAGGPETQYFGPGTRLLVL.

The chain has TRBV14 and TRBJ2-1; possible D gene TRBD2, 5 bases. Trimming cost V 1 base and J 0 bases, with 10 bases left between them. CDR3 length: 16 amino acids. Germline loops: CDR1 SGHDN, CDR2 FVKESK. The DNA of the CDR3 is TGTGCCAGCAGCCAAGGGGGAGCATACTCCTACAATGAGCAGTTCTTC. Its translation: CASSQGGAYSYNEQFF. Complete variable domain (other parts from reference TRBV14 and TRBJ2-1): EAGVTQFPSHSVIEKGQTVTLRCDPISGHDNLYWYRRVMGKEIKFLLHFVKESKQDESGMPNNRFLAERTGGTYSTLKVQPAELEDSGVYFCASSQGGAYSYNEQFFGPGTRLTVL.

The V gene is TRBV29-1, the J gene TRBJ2-6; 8 bases are a match to TRBD1. V lost 4 bases, J lost 2 bases, and 1 base stayed unmatched. CDR1 is SQVTM, CDR2 ANQGSEA, per germline. The CDR3 length is 14 residues. The CDR3 DNA follows: TGCAGCGTTGCGACAGGGGCTGGGGCCAACGTCCTGACTTTC. This sequence encodes CSVATGAGANVLTF.

This chain uses TRBV6-5 with TRBJ2-6, with D perhaps TRBD1 (5 bases). From germline, CDR1 is MNHEY and CDR2 SVGAGI. Trimming cost V 6 bases and J 0 bases, with 9 bases left between them. The CDR3 totals 15 residues. DNA for the CDR3: TGTGCCAGCAGGGACAACAACTCTGGGGCCAACGTCCTGACTTTC. This sequence encodes CASRDNNSGANVLTF.

V and J are TRBV4-1 and TRBJ1-2; D gene ambiguous. Germline CDR1 reads MGHRA; CDR2 reads YSYEKL. Trimming shortened V by 0 bases and J by 7 bases, and 9 bases separated the two germline ends. This CDR3 is 13 amino acids long. This chain's CDR3 is CASSQDRYGGYTF. For the CDR3, the DNA is TGCGCCAGCAGCCAAGATAGGTACGGTGGCTACACCTTC.

With respect to this clone: This sample includes further DNA sequences coding for the same CDR3. The chain employs TRBV30 and TRBJ1-5; the D gene is possibly TRBD1 (5 bases). V dropped 3 bases and J dropped 0 bases, with 6 bases sitting between them. The CDR3 spans 13 residues. The germline V gene has CDR1 GTSNPN and CDR2 SVGIG (reference sequence). CDR3 region: CAWSRDSNQPQHF. Here the CDR3 DNA reads TGTGCCTGGAGCAGGGATAGCAATCAGCCCCAGCATTTT.